The 8 T cell receptor beta chains listed next were all sequenced from one sample in a study of shared clonotypes between healthy human individuals. Positive CCR7 selection of CD45RO-negative cells yielded the naive CD8 cells, and terminally differentiated effector memory CD45RA+ cells were excluded. The protocol was immunoSEQ multiplex PCR, while the TCRdb copy is restricted to in-frame clones and leaves out a portion. The sample lists over 2,000,000 clones; roughly 95% were seen once. The specimen sequenced was naive CD8+ T cells from PBMCs. The receptors derive from a man aged 18 to 29 in good health. Some clones in this sample may be carry-over from other donors' samples.

This clone showed up just a few times. The chain is built from TRBV2 and TRBJ2-1; tentatively, D is TRBD2 (6 bases). This CDR3 contains 14 residues. Germline CDR1 reads SNHLY; CDR2 reads FYNNEI. V shed 8 bases and J shed 5 bases, with 16 bases lying between them. For the CDR3, the DNA is TGTGCCAGCTCCTCCGGGAGAGCGGACAATGAGCAGTTCTTC. Protein sequence: CASSSGRADNEQFF.

This sequence joins TRBV19 and TRBJ2-1; 12 bases are shared with TRBD2. The ends lost 5 bases at V and 7 bases at J; junction bases unmatched: 9. The CDR3 runs to 16 residues. CDR1 LNHDA and CDR2 SQIVND come from the germline V gene (reference sequence). The CDR3 coding sequence is TGTGCCAGTAGTGCCCAGGGACTAGCGGGCTCAAATGAGCAGTTCTTC. It yields the protein CASSAQGLAGSNEQFF.

CDR3 DNA: TGTGCCAGCAGCTTAGTACCCCCCGGACTATACAATGAGCAGTTCTTC. Encoded protein: CASSLVPPGLYNEQFF. The chain uses TRBV11-2 and TRBJ2-1; weak D call: TRBD2 (6 bases). This CDR3 contains 16 residues. The germline CDR1 and CDR2 sequences are SGHAT and FQNNGV. V was cut by 1 base and J by 4 bases, with 14 bases left in between.

The V and J genes are TRBV27 and TRBJ2-2; D is unresolved. CDR1 and CDR2 (germline): MNHEY, SMNVEV (reference sequence). Trimming removed 2 bases from V and 7 bases from J, with 14 bases in between. The CDR3 has 15 amino acids. Here the CDR3 reads CASSLMVDSGGELFF. In DNA form, the CDR3 reads TGTGCCAGCAGTTTAATGGTGGATTCGGGCGGGGAGCTGTTTTTT.

This clone was counted a single time. This chain joins TRBV4-1 and TRBJ2-4; D call uncertain. V shed 2 bases and J shed 8 bases, with 10 bases lying between them. Per the germline V gene, CDR1 is MGHRA and CDR2 is YSYEKL. This CDR3 has 13 residues. The CDR3 is CASSQTTGDIQYF. The CDR3 bases are TGCGCCAGCAGCCAAACCACCGGAGACATTCAGTACTTC.

The rearrangement uses TRBV5-1 and TRBJ2-1; 8 bases fit TRBD2. J lost 8 bases, V lost 0 bases, and 13 bases had no gene match. The CDR3 length is 17 residues. Per the germline V gene, CDR1 is SGHRS and CDR2 is YFSETQ. This CDR3 is CASSLAPAGTRVDEQFF. Written as DNA, the CDR3 is TGCGCCAGCAGCTTGGCCCCCGCCGGGACTAGGGTTGATGAGCAGTTCTTC. The entire variable domain, with the rest obtained from reference TRBV5-1 and TRBJ2-1, is as follows: KAGVTQTPRYLIKTRGQQVTLSCSPISGHRSVSWYQQTPGQGLQFLFEYFSETQRNKGNFPGRFSGRQFSNSRSEMNVSTLELGDSALYLCASSLAPAGTRVDEQFFGPGTRLTVL.

The rearrangement uses TRBV7-6 and TRBJ2-7, with 8 bases lining up with TRBD2. This CDR3 is built from 15 residues. J lost 4 bases, V lost 5 bases, and 10 bases had no gene match. In germline, CDR1 is SGHVS, CDR2 FNYEAQ. The CDR3 loop reads CASSAGGSGIYEQYF. CDR3 in DNA: TGTGCCAGCAGCGCCGGGGGTAGCGGGATTTACGAGCAGTACTTC.

The gene calls are TRBV30 and TRBJ1-2; 11 bases are a match to TRBD1. J gave up 5 bases and V 3 bases, and 5 bases lay outside the gene matches. CDR1 and CDR2 from the germline V gene are GTSNPN and SVGIG (reference sequence). This CDR3 region has 14 residues. The CDR3 loop is CAWSGTGGVYGYTF. CDR3 nucleotides: TGTGCCTGGAGCGGGACAGGGGGAGTATATGGCTACACCTTC.